What follows describes a single TCR beta chain. The antigen is undetermined. Germline V gene sequence: CDR1 LNHNV, CDR2 YYDKDF (reference sequence). This CDR3 is 15 amino acids long. The V segment lost 0 bases and the J segment 3 bases; nucleotides outside the gene matches: 4. One entry per CDR3 protein, called by TCRdb with MiXCR from the RT-PCR reads. Of 150,000 or so distinct CDR3 sequences listed, roughly 10% are singletons. This record comes from a study of response to subunit inactivated influenza vaccine. Findings of the study overall: Few additional T cells are recruited per seasonal influenza vaccination, authors suggested.

This chain connects TRBV15 to TRBJ1-2; 7 nucleotides align to TRBD1. This specimen consisted of CD8+ T cells sorted from PBMCs, obtained about 23 months after vaccination. The receptor comes from a man aged 50-75 years who received an inactivated influenza vaccine. DNA of the CDR3: TGTGCCACCAGCAGAGAAACGGGACAGTACTATGGCTACACCTTC. Residues: CATSRETGQYYGYTF. Based on the CDR3 plus reference TRBV15 and TRBJ1-2, the full variable domain is DAMVIQNPRYQVTQFGKPVTLSCSQTLNHNVMYWYQQKSSQAPKLLFHYYDKDFNNEADTPDNFQSRRPNTSFCFLDIRSPGLGDTAMYLCATSRETGQYYGYTFGSGTRLTVV.